This entry features one T cell receptor beta chain sequence. TCRdb keeps only in-frame clones here, not all; method: immunoSEQ multiplex PCR. The sample lists 30,000 to 40,000 clones; 82% were seen once. This specimen comes from a study of OX40 agonist ivuxolimab in advanced cancers. Study overall: Ivuxolimab, an antibody acting as an agonist of OX40 (CD134), was used to treat patients.

The germline gives CDR1 SGHRS, CDR2 YFSETQ. J gave up 5 bases and V 4 bases, and 14 bases lay outside the gene matches. The CDR3 contains 16 residues. This TCR came from an adult with an advanced solid tumor such as melanoma, head and neck, liver or kidney cancer. The rearrangement joins TRBV5-1 to TRBJ2-5; 7 nucleotides line up with TRBD2. The starting material was CD4+ or CD8+ T cells sorted from blood, obtained in a trial of the OX40 agonist ivuxolimab. The CDR3 region has the DNA TGCGCCAGCAGCCCGTGGGGGGGAAGTCTTATTGAGACCCAGTACTTC. Translated: CASSPWGGSLIETQYF.